This T cell receptor (beta chain) was recorded in a study of blood T cell repertoires in COVID-19. Study context: COVID-19 samples, acute and convalescent, were from the United States, Italy and Spain.

The V gene's germline CDR1 is ENHRY and CDR2 SYGVKD. The CDR3 covers 15 residues. The ends were cut back, 8 bases at V and 4 bases at J, with 15 bases in the middle. Participants' reported clinical history set cohort assignment. Per the original data handling: Reference gene primers were amplified, and this amplification served to estimate nucleated cell counts. Assay: immunoSEQ multiplex PCR; the TCRdb copy retains only in-frame clones and omits some. V, J and clone size derive from that table, while D and trimming were established from the DNA sequence. The table has about 220,000 clones, about four fifths seen once.

Material for sequencing was PBMCs or T cells enriched from blood (not recorded which). The sequence was obtained from a middle-aged woman with acute COVID-19. V usage is TRBV10-3 and J usage is TRBJ1-6; D remains unclear. This CDR3 reads CAIGGNGSYNSPLHF. The DNA for the CDR3 is TGTGCCATCGGTGGGAACGGGTCATATAATTCACCCCTCCACTTT.